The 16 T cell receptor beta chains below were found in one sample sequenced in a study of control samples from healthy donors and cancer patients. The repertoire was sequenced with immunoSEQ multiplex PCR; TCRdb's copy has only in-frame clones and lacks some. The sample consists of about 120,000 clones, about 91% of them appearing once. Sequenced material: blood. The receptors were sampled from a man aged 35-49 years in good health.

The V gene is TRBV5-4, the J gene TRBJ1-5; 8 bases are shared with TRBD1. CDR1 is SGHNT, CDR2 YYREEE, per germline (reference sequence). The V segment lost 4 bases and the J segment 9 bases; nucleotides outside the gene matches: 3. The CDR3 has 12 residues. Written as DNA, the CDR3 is TGTGCCAGCAGCCCAGGGACAGGGCCCCAGCATTTT. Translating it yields CASSPGTGPQHF.

The CDR3 nucleotides read TGTGCCAGCAGTCTAATAAGCGGGGGTTACAATGAGCAGTTCTTC. This translates into CASSLISGGYNEQFF. This rearrangement joins TRBV6-2 or TRBV6-3 to TRBJ2-1; 8 positions match TRBD2. The CDR3 extends over 15 amino acids. With 5 bases clipped from V and 4 bases from J, the junction kept 7 bases outside the gene matches. The germline CDR1 and CDR2 sequences are MNHEY and SVGEGT.

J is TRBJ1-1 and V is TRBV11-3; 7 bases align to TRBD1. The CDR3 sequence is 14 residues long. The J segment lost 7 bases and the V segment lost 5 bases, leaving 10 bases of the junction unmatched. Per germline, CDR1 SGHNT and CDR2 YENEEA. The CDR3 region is CASSTTGEWNEAFF. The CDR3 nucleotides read TGTGCCAGCAGCACCACAGGGGAATGGAATGAAGCTTTCTTT.

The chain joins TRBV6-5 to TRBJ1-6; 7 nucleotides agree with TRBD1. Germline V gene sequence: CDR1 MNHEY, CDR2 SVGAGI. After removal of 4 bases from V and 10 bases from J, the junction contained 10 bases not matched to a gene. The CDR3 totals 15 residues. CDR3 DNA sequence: TGTGCCAGCAGTTCACAGGGGAAAGAAGGCTCACCCCTCCACTTT. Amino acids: CASSSQGKEGSPLHF.

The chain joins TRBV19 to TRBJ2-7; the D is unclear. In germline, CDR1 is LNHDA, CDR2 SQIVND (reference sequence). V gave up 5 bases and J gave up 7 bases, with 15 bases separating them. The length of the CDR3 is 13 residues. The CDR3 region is CASSVTGNGEQYF. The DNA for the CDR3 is TGTGCCAGTAGTGTAACCGGCAACGGGGAGCAGTACTTC.

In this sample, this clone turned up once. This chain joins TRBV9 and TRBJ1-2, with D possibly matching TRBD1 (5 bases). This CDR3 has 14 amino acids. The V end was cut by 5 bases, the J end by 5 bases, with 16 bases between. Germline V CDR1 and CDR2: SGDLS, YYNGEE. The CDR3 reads CASRVLGPRYGYTF. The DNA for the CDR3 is TGTGCCAGCAGGGTCCTGGGGCCGCGGTATGGCTACACCTTC.

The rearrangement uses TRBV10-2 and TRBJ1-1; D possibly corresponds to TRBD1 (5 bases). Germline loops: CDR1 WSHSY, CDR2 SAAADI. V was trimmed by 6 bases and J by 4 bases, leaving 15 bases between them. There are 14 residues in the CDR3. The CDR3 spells CASSLQEMGTEAFF. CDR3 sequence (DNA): TGCGCCAGCAGCCTACAGGAGATGGGCACTGAAGCTTTCTTT.

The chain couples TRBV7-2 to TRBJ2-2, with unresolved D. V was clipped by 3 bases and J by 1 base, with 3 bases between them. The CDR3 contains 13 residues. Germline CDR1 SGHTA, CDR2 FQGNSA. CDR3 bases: TGTGCCAGCAGCTTGTGGAACACCGGGGAGCTGTTTTTT. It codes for CASSLWNTGELFF.

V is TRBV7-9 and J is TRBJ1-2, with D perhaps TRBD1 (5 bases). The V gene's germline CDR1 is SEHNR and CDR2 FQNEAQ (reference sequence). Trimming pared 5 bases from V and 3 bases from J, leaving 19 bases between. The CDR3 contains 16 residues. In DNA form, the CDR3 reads TGTGCCAGCAGCCCTTCGGGGCGGATAACGTACTATGGCTACACCTTC. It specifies CASSPSGRITYYGYTF.

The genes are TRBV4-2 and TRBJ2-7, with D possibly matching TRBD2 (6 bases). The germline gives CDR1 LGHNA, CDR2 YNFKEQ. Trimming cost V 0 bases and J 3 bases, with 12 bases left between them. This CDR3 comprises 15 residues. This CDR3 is CASSQEWGEFYEQYF. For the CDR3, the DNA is TGTGCCAGCAGCCAAGAATGGGGGGAGTTCTACGAGCAGTACTTC.

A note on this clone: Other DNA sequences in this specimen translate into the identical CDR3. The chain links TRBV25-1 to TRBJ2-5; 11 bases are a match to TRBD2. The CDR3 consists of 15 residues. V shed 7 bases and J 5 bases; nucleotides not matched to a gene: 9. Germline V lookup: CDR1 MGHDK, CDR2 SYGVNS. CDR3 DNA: TGTGCCAGCACCAAAACTAGCGGGGGTGGGGAGACCCAGTACTTC. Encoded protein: CASTKTSGGGETQYF.

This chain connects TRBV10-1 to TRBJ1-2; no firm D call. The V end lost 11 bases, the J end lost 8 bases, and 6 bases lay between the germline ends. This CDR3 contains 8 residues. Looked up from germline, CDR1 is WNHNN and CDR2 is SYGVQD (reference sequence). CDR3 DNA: TGCGCCCAGGTCGGCTACACCTTC. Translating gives CAQVGYTF.

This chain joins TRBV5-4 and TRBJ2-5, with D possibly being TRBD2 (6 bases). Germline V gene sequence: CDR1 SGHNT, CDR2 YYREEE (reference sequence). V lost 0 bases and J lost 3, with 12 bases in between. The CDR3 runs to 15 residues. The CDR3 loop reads CASSLGGWGEETQYF. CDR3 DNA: TGTGCCAGCAGCTTGGGGGGTTGGGGGGAAGAGACCCAGTACTTC.

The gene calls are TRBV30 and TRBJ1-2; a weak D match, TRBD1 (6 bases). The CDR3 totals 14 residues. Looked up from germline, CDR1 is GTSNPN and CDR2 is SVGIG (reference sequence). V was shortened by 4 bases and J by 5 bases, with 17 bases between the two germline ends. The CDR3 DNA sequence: TGTGCCTGGACCGGTAGGGGGATAGGGTATGGCTACACCTTC. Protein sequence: CAWTGRGIGYGYTF.

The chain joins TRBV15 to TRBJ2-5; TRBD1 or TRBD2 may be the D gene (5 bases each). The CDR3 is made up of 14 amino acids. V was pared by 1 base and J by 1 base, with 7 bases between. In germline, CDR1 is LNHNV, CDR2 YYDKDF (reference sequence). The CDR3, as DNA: TGTGCCACCAGCAGAGGGGGGACCCAAGAGACCCAGTACTTC. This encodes CATSRGGTQETQYF.

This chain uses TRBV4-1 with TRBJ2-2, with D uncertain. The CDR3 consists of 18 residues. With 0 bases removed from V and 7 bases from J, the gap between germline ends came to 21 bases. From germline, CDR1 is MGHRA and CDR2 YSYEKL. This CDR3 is CASSQDIGRPGQHGELFF. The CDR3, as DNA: TGCGCCAGCAGCCAAGATATAGGACGCCCCGGGCAGCACGGGGAGCTGTTTTTT.